The clone carrying this T cell receptor beta chain occurred many times. Per germline, CDR1 MNHEY and CDR2 SVGEGT. The CDR3 loop spans 13 amino acids. V was trimmed by 7 bases and J by 0 bases, leaving 6 bases between them. TCRdb ran MiXCR on the RT-PCR reads and lists one entry per CDR3 protein. The sample holds about 680,000 distinct CDR3 sequences, over 12% seen once. This chain uses TRBV6-2 or TRBV6-3 with TRBJ2-2; D is ambiguous. The specimen was memory CD4+ T cells from blood. The clonotype originates from a female donor in good health, serving as a healthy control. The CDR3, as DNA: TGTGCCAGCAAAGAAACGAACACCGGGGAGCTGTTTTTT. Its translation is CASKETNTGELFF.